This passage covers 6 T cell receptor beta chains from one sample sequenced in a study of blood T cell repertoires in COVID-19. Profiling relied on immunoSEQ multiplex PCR, and the TCRdb table lists in-frame clones only, not all of them. The sample has about 260,000 clones, over 80% seen once. Sequenced sample: peripheral blood. Every receptor here comes from a woman aged 35 to 49 with acute or convalescent COVID-19.

This clone turned up a few times. This chain joins TRBV7-7 and TRBJ1-1; unclear D gene. Trimming cost V 3 bases and J 0 bases, with 5 bases left between them. CDR1 is SSHAT and CDR2 is FNYEAQ in the germline V gene (reference sequence). This CDR3 has 13 amino acids. CDR3 DNA: TGTGCCAGCAGCTTTAGTATGAACACTGAAGCTTTCTTT. It is translated as CASSFSMNTEAFF. The full variable domain, its missing parts supplied by reference TRBV7-7 and TRBJ1-1, is GAGVSQSPRYKVTKRGQDVTLRCDPISSHATLYWYQQALGQGPEFLTYFNYEAQPDKSGLPSDRFSAERPEGSISTLTIQRTEQRDSAMYRCASSFSMNTEAFFGQGTRLTVV.

This sequence joins TRBV27 and TRBJ2-2, with 8 bases fitting TRBD2. The CDR3 is 12 residues long. The V gene's germline CDR1 is MNHEY and CDR2 SMNVEV (reference sequence). The V gene end was trimmed by 6 bases and the J gene end by 13 bases; junction bases not matched to a gene: 7. As DNA, the CDR3 is TGTGCCAGCAGCGGGGGGGGTGGTTGGCTGTTTTTT. It codes for CASSGGGGWLFF.

The chain links TRBV3-1 (or the pseudogene TRBV3-2) to TRBJ2-1, with TRBD1 matching over 7 bases. CDR1 LGHDT and CDR2 YNNKEL come from the germline V gene (reference sequence). The ends lost 6 bases at V and 5 bases at J; junction bases unmatched: 10. CDR3 length equals 15 residues. Here the CDR3 DNA reads TGTGCCAGCAGGGCGGACAGGCCGCCCCACAATGAGCAGTTCTTC. This encodes CASRADRPPHNEQFF.

CDR3: CASRAYNEQFF. The CDR3 DNA follows: TGTGCCAGCAGGGCTTACAATGAGCAGTTCTTC. The gene calls are TRBV2 and TRBJ2-1; D call uncertain. This CDR3 has 11 residues. Germline V gene lookup returns CDR1 SNHLY and CDR2 FYNNEI. Trimming cost V 6 bases and J 4 bases, with 4 bases left between them.

J is TRBJ2-3 and V is TRBV2; 9 bases line up with TRBD1. The V gene's germline CDR1 is SNHLY and CDR2 FYNNEI. J gave up 4 bases and V 11 bases, and 10 bases lay outside the gene matches. The CDR3 length is 14 residues. The CDR3 DNA is TGTGCCCTGAACCCGGGACAGGGTCCAGATACGCAGTATTTT. Translated: CALNPGQGPDTQYF. The entire variable domain, with the rest obtained from reference TRBV2 and TRBJ2-3, is as follows: EPEVTQTPSHQVTQMGQEVILRCVPISNHLYFYWYRQILGQKVEFLVSFYNNEISEKSEIFDDQFSVERPDGSNFTLKIRSTKLEDSAMYFCALNPGQGPDTQYFGPGTRLTVL.

The table lists this clone with a few counts. The V and J genes are TRBV18 and TRBJ1-2; 7 positions agree with TRBD1. The J segment lost 6 bases and the V segment lost 2 bases, leaving 3 bases of the junction unmatched. This CDR3 spans 13 amino acids. The V gene's germline CDR1 is KGHSH and CDR2 LQKENI. In DNA, the CDR3 is TGTGCCAGCTCACCAACAGGGGCGAATGGCTACACCTTC. The encoded protein is CASSPTGANGYTF.